These 17 T cell receptor beta chains were sequenced from one sample in a study of memory CD4+ T cells and cytomegalovirus serostatus. The sort gate was single viable CD3+CD4+CD8-CD45RO+ cells for memory CD4+ T cells. Method: immunoSEQ multiplex PCR; TCRdb's copy keeps in-frame clones and lacks some. Among about 60,000 clones, 70% to 80% were seen once, and the ten largest hold less than 0.9%. The source material was memory CD4+ T cells from blood. The receptors were sampled from an adult in good health and CMV-seronegative.

V is TRBV5-1 and J is TRBJ2-3; D perhaps matches TRBD1 (6 bases). The CDR3 loop spans 17 amino acids. Trimming left V 5 bases short and J 2 bases short, with 21 bases between. Germline loops: CDR1 SGHRS, CDR2 YFSETQ. The CDR3 protein is CASSTASDSSFTDTQYF. CDR3 DNA sequence: TGCGCCAGCAGTACAGCATCGGACAGCTCCTTCACAGATACGCAGTATTTT.

This clone was seen more than once but under ten times. V usage is TRBV7-9 and J usage is TRBJ2-5; D perhaps matches TRBD2 (6 bases). The CDR3 loop spans 12 amino acids. CDR1 is SEHNR, CDR2 FQNEAQ, per germline (reference sequence). V dropped 1 base and J dropped 11 bases, with 11 bases sitting between them. CDR3 sequence reads: CASSLGGTRQYF. The CDR3 nucleotides are TGTGCCAGCAGCTTAGGCGGGACTCGACAGTACTTC.

The chain couples TRBV28 to TRBJ2-7; D unclear. Germline V lookup: CDR1 MDHEN, CDR2 SYDVKM. V lost 3 bases and J 3 bases, leaving 12 bases between the germline ends. The CDR3 is 14 residues long. CDR3 in DNA: TGTGCCAGCAGTTTGGGTGGGTACCTCTACGAGCAGTACTTC. The encoded protein is CASSLGGYLYEQYF. Drawing the rest from reference TRBV28 and TRBJ2-7, the complete variable domain is DVKVTQSSRYLVKRTGEKVFLECVQDMDHENMFWYRQDPGLGLRLIYFSYDVKMKEKGDIPEGYSVSREKKERFSLILESASTNQTSMYLCASSLGGYLYEQYFGPGTRLTVT.

This rearrangement joins TRBV6-1 to TRBJ1-5; possible D gene TRBD1, 5 bases. CDR3 length: 15 amino acids. V was clipped by 3 bases and J by 2 bases, with 11 bases between them. Germline V gene lookup returns CDR1 MNHNS and CDR2 SASEGT. The CDR3 DNA sequence: TGTGCCAGCAGTGAGGACATTCGAGGCAATCAGCCCCAGCATTTT. Protein: CASSEDIRGNQPQHF.

This CDR3 is CSVGAGGSYEQYF. In DNA, the CDR3 is TGCAGCGTTGGAGCGGGAGGGTCCTACGAGCAGTACTTC. The chain employs TRBV29-1 and TRBJ2-7; TRBD2 aligns across 10 bases. Germline V CDR1 and CDR2: SQVTM, ANQGSEA. V was clipped by 4 bases and J by 1 base; unmatched bases: 1. The CDR3 has 13 residues.

The chain has TRBV5-1 and TRBJ2-2; D might be TRBD1 (6 bases). Germline V gene data show CDR1 as SGHRS and CDR2 as YFSETQ. The CDR3 contains 14 residues. The V and J ends lost 9 bases and 0 bases respectively, with 12 bases between them. The chain's CDR3 is CATNQGSNTGELFF. The CDR3 bases are TGCGCCACCAACCAGGGGTCGAACACCGGGGAGCTGTTTTTT.

Only one count was recorded for this clone. This sequence joins TRBV5-1 and TRBJ1-1; D is undetermined. V was trimmed by 1 base and J by 2 bases, leaving 9 bases between them. The CDR3 is made up of 14 amino acids. Germline loops: CDR1 SGHRS, CDR2 YFSETQ. The CDR3 region is CASSLMESNTEAFF. The CDR3, as DNA: TGCGCCAGCAGCTTGATGGAATCAAACACTGAAGCTTTCTTT.

CDR3 amino acids: CASREQAERGEQYF. CDR3 coding DNA: TGCGCCAGCCGCGAGCAGGCGGAGAGGGGCGAGCAGTACTTC. This rearrangement joins TRBV5-1 to TRBJ2-7; D assignment may be TRBD1 or TRBD2 (5 bases each). The CDR3 extends over 14 amino acids. The V gene's germline CDR1 is SGHRS and CDR2 YFSETQ. Trimming removed 7 bases at V and 6 bases at J, with 20 bases between.

This rearrangement joins TRBV11-2 to TRBJ1-2; possibly TRBD1 for D (5 bases). The V and J ends lost 6 bases and 8 bases respectively, with 13 bases between them. The CDR3 length is 12 residues. Germline V gene lookup returns CDR1 SGHAT and CDR2 FQNNGV. CDR3 bases: TGTGCCAGCAGGAGGGAGGGGAGAGGCTACACCTTC. This codes for CASRREGRGYTF.

The chain is built from TRBV9 and TRBJ1-1; a weak D match, TRBD1 (5 bases). Germline assignment: CDR1 SGDLS and CDR2 YYNGEE. V was cut by 0 bases and J by 7 bases, with 22 bases left in between. The CDR3 is made up of 17 amino acids. The CDR3 region has the DNA TGTGCCAGCAGCGTAGAGGTTCAGGGAATTGAGGTTTATGAAGCTTTCTTT. It specifies CASSVEVQGIEVYEAFF.

The chain carries TRBV28 and TRBJ1-4; 7 bases fit TRBD1. From germline, CDR1 is MDHEN and CDR2 SYDVKM. V shed 5 bases, J shed 4 bases, and the junction held 7 bases outside the gene matches. CDR3 length: 15 residues. The CDR3: CASSREGADNEKLFF. The CDR3 nucleotides are TGTGCCAGCAGTAGGGAGGGGGCGGATAATGAAAAACTGTTTTTT.

The chain combines TRBV15 with TRBJ2-7, with 10 bases that match TRBD2. In germline, CDR1 is LNHNV, CDR2 YYDKDF (reference sequence). J was trimmed by 7 bases and V by 8 bases; bases with no gene match: 5. This CDR3 contains 12 residues. This CDR3 is CATGLAESEQYF. DNA for the CDR3: TGTGCCACCGGACTAGCGGAGTCAGAGCAGTACTTC.

J is TRBJ2-1 and V is TRBV19; D might be TRBD2 (6 bases). V was shortened by 5 bases and J by 1 base, with 15 bases between the two germline ends. Per germline, CDR1 LNHDA and CDR2 SQIVND (reference sequence). The CDR3 covers 16 residues. The CDR3 spells CASSPPPGRSYNEQFF. In nucleotides, the CDR3 is TGTGCCAGTAGTCCCCCTCCCGGGAGATCCTACAATGAGCAGTTCTTC.

The chain uses TRBV6-5 and TRBJ1-6, with TRBD1 identical over 9 bases. V lost 6 bases and J lost 9; bases outside the gene matches: 6. This CDR3 has 14 residues. The germline CDR1 and CDR2 sequences are MNHEY and SVGAGI. Written as DNA, the CDR3 is TGTGCCAGCAGCCAACAGGGGGCTAGTTCACCCCTCCACTTT. It encodes CASSQQGASSPLHF.

The chain recombines TRBV14 with TRBJ1-4; D is ambiguous. From germline, CDR1 is SGHDN and CDR2 FVKESK. V dropped 7 bases and J dropped 3 bases, with 9 bases sitting between them. The CDR3 extends over 13 amino acids. The CDR3 sequence: CASKGGPNEKLFF. CDR3 nucleotides: TGTGCCAGCAAGGGAGGACCTAATGAAAAACTGTTTTTT. The complete variable domain, with remaining parts taken from reference TRBV14 and TRBJ1-4, reads EAGVTQFPSHSVIEKGQTVTLRCDPISGHDNLYWYRRVMGKEIKFLLHFVKESKQDESGMPNNRFLAERTGGTYSTLKVQPAELEDSGVYFCASKGGPNEKLFFGSGTQLSVL.

The rearrangement uses TRBV19 and TRBJ2-2, with D unclear. The CDR3 contains 17 residues. Germline V gene sequence: CDR1 LNHDA, CDR2 SQIVND (reference sequence). The V gene lost 5 bases and the J gene lost 7 bases, with 23 bases spanning the gap. The CDR3, as DNA: TGTGCCAGTAGTTCCCGGGCGGCGCTCCTTGTCCGCGGGGAGCTGTTTTTT. It specifies CASSSRAALLVRGELFF.

The rearrangement joins TRBV6-5 to TRBJ1-2, with D perhaps matching TRBD1 (5 bases). V shed 7 bases and J shed 8 bases, with 11 bases lying between them. The CDR3 consists of 11 residues. Germline V CDR1 and CDR2: MNHEY, SVGAGI. The CDR3 DNA reads TGTGCCAGCAAAGAACGGGGCGGCTACACCTTC. As protein: CASKERGGYTF.